This TCR beta chain was retrieved from a study of early T cells in non-severe SARS-CoV-2 infection. The overall study: Sequencing targeted bulk RNA from unsorted whole blood, leaving chains unpaired. Study results and caveats: Matching with VDJdb favored anti-spike CD8 responses (missing private and CD4 specificities).

After removal of 6 bases from V and 2 bases from J, the junction contained 7 bases not matched to a gene. Germline V lookup: CDR1 SGHDN, CDR2 FVKESK. CDR3 length: 15 amino acids. MiXCR, run by TCRdb on the 5' RACE reads, gives a single entry per CDR3 protein. In the table there are about 63,000 distinct CDR3 sequences, 10% to 15% of which are singletons. Concerning this clonotype itself: The antigen is unknown.

The sequencing input was whole blood. V is TRBV14 and J is TRBJ2-1, with 7 positions matching TRBD2. The TCR sequence derives from an adult who was a healthcare worker with PCR-confirmed SARS-CoV-2 infection or an uninfected control (not recorded which). The CDR3 nucleotides read TGTGCCAGCAGACGGGACTACCTGCCCTACAATGAGCAGTTCTTC. Translated: CASRRDYLPYNEQFF.